The source of this T cell receptor beta chain is a study of OX40 agonist ivuxolimab in advanced cancers. The protocol was immunoSEQ multiplex PCR, while the TCRdb copy is restricted to in-frame clones and leaves out a portion. The sample lists over 45,000 clones, roughly 89% seen once, with roughly 28% in the top ten. Findings and caveats of the study: Doses of 0.1 to 3.0 mg/kg were accompanied by clonal expansion of CD4+ and CD8+ blood T cells by week 6.

Details on this clone: Its antigen is undetermined.

The CDR3 is made up of 15 amino acids. Germline V lookup: CDR1 PRHDT, CDR2 FYEKMQ (reference sequence). Trimming removed 0 bases at V and 1 base at J, with 9 bases between. The specimen comprised CD4+ or CD8+ T cells sorted from blood, sampled in a trial of the OX40 agonist ivuxolimab. The sequence derives from an adult with an advanced solid tumor such as melanoma, head and neck, liver or kidney cancer. The J gene is TRBJ2-5, the V gene TRBV13; D possibly corresponds to TRBD1 (6 bases). CDR3 sequence reads: CASSLGGTPQETQYF. The CDR3 region has the DNA TGTGCCAGCAGCTTAGGAGGGACACCCCAAGAGACCCAGTACTTC. Drawing the rest from reference TRBV13 and TRBJ2-5, the complete variable domain is AAGVIQSPRHLIKEKRETATLKCYPIPRHDTVYWYQQGPGQDPQFLISFYEKMQSDKGSIPDRFSAQQFSDYHSELNMSSLELGDSALYFCASSLGGTPQETQYFGPGTRLLVL.